The source of this TCR beta chain is a study of blood T cell repertoires in COVID-19. Study details: Material from acute and convalescent COVID-19 was sourced from the United States, Italy and Spain. Sources were T cells, B-cell-depleted T cells, or PBMCs; the material itself was cDNA or gDNA.

The CDR3 has 14 amino acids. V was shortened by 6 bases and J by 5 bases, with 16 bases between the two germline ends. The V gene's germline CDR1 is MNHEY and CDR2 SMNVEV (reference sequence). In the authors' methods: Estimates of nucleated cell counts were drawn from the amplification of reference gene primers. Produced via immunoSEQ multiplex PCR; TCRdb's table is partial and in-frame only. The V and J calls and clone size are taken from that table; D and trimming were inferred from the DNA. The sample includes 130,000 or so clones, less than 85% of them seen just once. V gene TRBV27 combines with J gene TRBJ1-2; tentative D call: TRBD1 (5 bases). The sequence came from a woman aged 80 or over with acute or convalescent COVID-19. The sequenced material came from peripheral blood. CDR3 DNA: TGTGCCAGCAGCCGGCGATCTCAGGGTTATGGCTACACCTTC. Amino acids: CASSRRSQGYGYTF.